This entry concerns a single T cell receptor beta chain. As processed by the authors: Quantification of nucleated cells was approximated via reference gene primer amplification. This table comes from immunoSEQ multiplex PCR, and its TCRdb copy is limited to in-frame clones, with some not included. The V and J calls and clone size come from that table; D and trimming were worked out from the DNA. The repertoire includes some 150,000 clones, more than 60% of them detected once, and roughly 9% sits in the top ten. The sample is drawn from a study of blood T cell repertoires in COVID-19. Study as a whole: There were acute and convalescent COVID-19 samples, and they came from the United States, Italy and Spain. T cells, B-cell-depleted T cells, or PBMCs provided the cDNA or gDNA that served as material.

From germline, CDR1 is KGHSH and CDR2 LQKENI. Trimming took off 0 bases at V and 4 bases at J, with 9 bases between the two ends. There are 15 residues in the CDR3. This TCR derives from a woman between 45 and 65 years old with active or convalescent COVID-19. This chain connects TRBV18 to TRBJ1-4, with D maybe TRBD1 (6 bases). The material sequenced was peripheral blood. The CDR3 DNA sequence: TGTGCCAGCTCACCACCGGCAGGGGATAATGAAAAACTGTTTTTT. Protein: CASSPPAGDNEKLFF. The full variable domain, rest sourced from reference TRBV18 and TRBJ1-4, is NAGVMQNPRHLVRRRGQEARLRCSPMKGHSHVYWYRQLPEEGLKFMVYLQKENIIDESGMPKERFSAEFPKEGPSILRIQQVVRGDSAAYFCASSPPAGDNEKLFFGSGTQLSVL.